Listed below are T cell receptor beta chains from one sample, sequenced in a study of CXCR3-negative and CXCR3-positive naive CD8 T cells. TCRdb re-analyzed the 5' RACE reads; it lists each CDR3 protein once, without DNA. This table holds tens of thousands of distinct CDR3 sequences. The sequenced sample consisted of naive CXCR3+ CD8+ T cells from blood. The source of these receptors is a human donor in good health. Some clones in this sample may be carry-over from other donors' samples. CDR3s include the opening cysteine and the closing phenylalanine or tryptophan.

V: TRBV2
J: TRBJ2-7
CDR3: CASSGWGALDYEQYF

V: TRBV4-1
J: TRBJ2-7
CDR3: CASSQDYGTGEGQYF

V: TRBV4-3
J: TRBJ2-3
CDR3: CASSHYLGDYTDTQYF

V: TRBV6-1
J: TRBJ2-2
CDR3: CASGGLESGITAELFF

V: TRBV29-1
J: TRBJ2-7
CDR3: CSVMGGDYSYEQYF

V: TRBV11-2
J: TRBJ2-2
CDR3: CASSLDRATGELFF

V: TRBV5-6
J: TRBJ2-5
CDR3: CASSAPTGQIQETQYF

V: TRBV7-2
J: TRBJ2-1
CDR3: CASSSSYRLSTYNEQFF

V: TRBV12-3/TRBV12-4
J: TRBJ1-3
CDR3: CASSHDSSGNTIYF

V: TRBV6-5
J: TRBJ1-2
CDR3: CATKPIPTENYGYTF

V: TRBV19
J: TRBJ2-7
CDR3: CASSTLSRSYEQYF

V: TRBV7-2
J: TRBJ2-3
CDR3: CASSPSGSRKDTQYF

V: TRBV27
J: TRBJ2-7
CDR3: CAAGTGGEQYF

V: TRBV24-1
J: TRBJ2-1
CDR3: CATSDSVVFEQFF

V: TRBV7-6
J: TRBJ2-1
CDR3: CASSPGTSGISEQFF

V: TRBV20-1
J: TRBJ2-7
CDR3: CSARGLAGVYEQYF

V: TRBV29-1
J: TRBJ1-1
CDR3: CSVEAGTYWTEAFF

V: TRBV12-3/TRBV12-4
J: TRBJ2-1
CDR3: CASSGAGLYNEQFF

V: TRBV11-3
J: TRBJ2-7
CDR3: CASNLPAGFGEQYF

V: TRBV29-1
J: TRBJ2-3
CDR3: CSVERGLAGVLLSTDTQYF

V: TRBV4-2
J: TRBJ2-4
CDR3: CASSQDVGTLAKNIQYF

V: TRBV7-9
J: TRBJ2-3
CDR3: CASSPTDLAGPDTQYF

V: TRBV7-9
J: TRBJ1-1
CDR3: CASSLAGQGEAFF

V: TRBV6-5
J: TRBJ2-3
CDR3: CASSYGTEGFSTDTQYF

V: TRBV20-1
J: TRBJ2-7
CDR3: CSARDLNAHEQYF

V: TRBV20-1
J: TRBJ1-3
CDR3: CSAETEYSSGNTIYF

V: TRBV28
J: TRBJ2-7
CDR3: CASSLSSGAYEQYF

V: TRBV20-1
J: TRBJ1-1
CDR3: CSASREGRAEAFF

V: TRBV4-3
J: TRBJ2-6
CDR3: CASSQQETGVSGANVLTF

V: TRBV6-5
J: TRBJ2-7
CDR3: CASSYSLVDGYEQYF

V: TRBV28
J: TRBJ2-2
CDR3: CASSHDIAGELFF

V: TRBV6-6
J: TRBJ2-3
CDR3: CASSYSSGPADTQYF

V: TRBV13
J: TRBJ2-5
CDR3: CASSPTGARQETQYF

V: TRBV28
J: TRBJ2-3
CDR3: CASSLVGTENTQYF

V: TRBV29-1
J: TRBJ2-1
CDR3: CSPLLTEIYNEQFF

V: TRBV7-9
J: TRBJ2-3
CDR3: CASQKLSGSTDTQYF

V: TRBV5-1
J: TRBJ2-3
CDR3: CASSFGLAGTDTQYF

V: TRBV24-1
J: TRBJ2-2
CDR3: CATSDWGIGELFF

V: TRBV28
J: TRBJ2-5
CDR3: CASRREETQYF

V: TRBV29-1
J: TRBJ1-2
CDR3: CSVEDRLGYGYTF